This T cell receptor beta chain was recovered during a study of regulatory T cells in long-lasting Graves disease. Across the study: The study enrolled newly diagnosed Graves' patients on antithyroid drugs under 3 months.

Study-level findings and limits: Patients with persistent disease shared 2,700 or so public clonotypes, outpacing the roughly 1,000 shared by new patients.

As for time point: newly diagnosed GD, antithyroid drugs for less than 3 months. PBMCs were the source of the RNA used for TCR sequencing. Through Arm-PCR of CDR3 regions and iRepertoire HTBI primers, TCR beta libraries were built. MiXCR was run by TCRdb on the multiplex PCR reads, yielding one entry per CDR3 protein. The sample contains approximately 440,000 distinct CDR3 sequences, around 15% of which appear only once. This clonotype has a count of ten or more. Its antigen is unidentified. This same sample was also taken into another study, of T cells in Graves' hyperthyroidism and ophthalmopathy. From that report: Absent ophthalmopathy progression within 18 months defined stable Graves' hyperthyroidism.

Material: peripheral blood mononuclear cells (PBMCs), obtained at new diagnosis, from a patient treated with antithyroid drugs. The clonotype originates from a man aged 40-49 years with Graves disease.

The CDR3 region has the DNA TGTGCCTGGAGTCGGGACAGGGGCTACGAGCAGTACTTC. This sequence encodes CAWSRDRGYEQYF. J is TRBJ2-7 and V is TRBV30; 10 bases are a match to TRBD1. V was pared by 2 bases and J by 3 bases, with 1 base of the junction left unmatched. Germline CDR1 is GTSNPN and CDR2 is SVGIG (reference sequence). The CDR3 has 13 residues. Filled out from reference TRBV30 and TRBJ2-7, the complete variable domain reads SQTIHQWPATLVQPVGSPLSLECTVEGTSNPNLYWYRQAAGRGLQLLFYSVGIGQISSEVPQNLSASRPQDRQFILSSKKLLLSDSGFYLCAWSRDRGYEQYFGPGTRLTVT.